A single sample is the source of the 2 T cell receptor beta chains below, sequenced in a study of cytomegalovirus exposure and HLA in healthy donors. A multiplex PCR was run with 60 Vbeta primers and 13 Jbeta primers. Sequenced by immunoSEQ multiplex PCR; TCRdb stores in-frame clones only, minus some. The table shows about 210,000 clones, with around three quarters occurring only once. Sequences were obtained from PBMCs. The receptors derive from a woman aged 25 to 45 in good health and CMV-seropositive.

The chain links TRBV7-3 to TRBJ2-6; 8 nucleotides agree with TRBD1. The V gene end was trimmed by 2 bases and the J gene end by 1 base; junction bases not matched to a gene: 7. Germline CDR1 reads SGHTA; CDR2 reads FQGTGA. CDR3 size: 18 residues. CDR3 in amino acids: CASSLYSGGTSGANVLTF. For the CDR3, the DNA is TGTGCCAGCAGCTTATATTCAGGGGGCACGTCTGGGGCCAACGTCCTGACTTTC.

This clone was counted a few times. The gene calls are TRBV21-1 and TRBJ2-7; the table gives TRBD2 as D, unverified against the DNA. TRBV21-1 counts as a pseudogene. The CDR3 sequence is 17 residues long. The CDR3 DNA is TGTGCCAGCCAGCAACAAGAACGTGGCGGGAGAACCCACGAGCAGTACTTC. It is translated as CASQQQERGGRTHEQYF.